The clone carrying this T cell receptor beta chain was recorded a few times. The repertoire was sequenced with immunoSEQ multiplex PCR; TCRdb's copy has only in-frame clones and lacks some. The repertoire holds approximately 210,000 clones, with around 86% as singletons. V gave up 4 bases and J gave up 2 bases; unmatched junction bases: 4. The CDR3 has 14 residues. Looked up from germline, CDR1 is KGHSH and CDR2 is LQKENI. These data belong to a study of blood T cell repertoires in COVID-19. This sequence was found in a man aged 25 to 40 in a cohort exposed to, infected with or recovered from COVID-19 (not recorded which). The sample was PBMCs or T cells enriched from blood (not recorded which). The rearrangement links TRBV18 to TRBJ1-1; 7 nucleotides line up with TRBD1. The CDR3 here is CASSQDRFNTEAFF. CDR3 DNA sequence: TGTGCCAGCTCACAGGACAGGTTCAACACTGAAGCTTTCTTT.